These 12 T cell receptor beta chains share one sample of origin, sequenced in a study of blood T cell repertoires in COVID-19 (dated by TCRdb to 2018 to 2020). The library was built by means of the immunoSEQ multiplex PCR assay. TCRdb took this table from immuneACCESS and kept in-frame rearrangements with V and J called. Such tables lack part of the clones; where checked against another copy, unresolved V genes explain under half of the gap, and the rest is unexplained. This sample lists 200,000 or so clones; roughly 80% were detected once. The ten most abundant clones make up approximately 15% of the sample. Sequencing was carried out using peripheral blood. The receptor source for this set is a man aged 55 to 70 with active or convalescent COVID-19.

The chain has TRBV4-3 and TRBJ2-7; 11 bases agree with TRBD2. V lost 3 bases, J lost 0 bases, and 7 bases stayed unmatched. CDR1 is LGHNA and CDR2 is YSLEER in the germline V gene. The CDR3 runs 17 residues. The CDR3 coding sequence is TGCGCCAGCAGCCAGGGACTAGCGGATTACCACTCCTACGAGCAGTACTTC. Its protein product is CASSQGLADYHSYEQYF.

The gene calls are TRBV5-1 and TRBJ1-3; D unresolved. Between the trimmed V and J ends, which lost 5 bases and 6 bases, there was a span of 15 bases. The germline CDR1 and CDR2 sequences are SGHRS and YFSETQ. The CDR3 length is 14 residues. For the CDR3, the DNA is TGCGCCAGCAGACCGACCCGGGGAACAAACACCATATATTTT. It encodes CASRPTRGTNTIYF. Together with reference TRBV5-1 and TRBJ1-3, the CDR3 gives the full variable domain: KAGVTQTPRYLIKTRGQQVTLSCSPISGHRSVSWYQQTPGQGLQFLFEYFSETQRNKGNFPGRFSGRQFSNSRSEMNVSTLELGDSALYLCASRPTRGTNTIYFGEGSWLTVV.

The chain recombines TRBV6-2 or TRBV6-3 with TRBJ1-4; no clear D gene. The CDR3 contains 15 residues. V shed 4 bases and J shed 0 bases, with 9 bases lying between them. In germline, CDR1 is MNHEY, CDR2 SVGEGT. The CDR3 is CASSSRRATNEKLFF. The CDR3 nucleotides are TGTGCCAGCAGTTCCAGACGGGCAACTAATGAAAAACTGTTTTTT.

V and J are TRBV28 and TRBJ2-1; TRBD2 matches 8 bases. Germline-derived CDR1 and CDR2 are MDHEN and SYDVKM. The CDR3 consists of 15 residues. The V and J ends lost 1 base and 6 bases, in that order; junction bases with no gene match: 5. CDR3 sequence: CASSLLSGGLNEQFF. For the CDR3, the DNA is TGTGCCAGCAGTTTATTATCGGGAGGGCTCAATGAGCAGTTCTTC.

V gene TRBV9 combines with J gene TRBJ2-1; no clear D. Trimming removed 0 bases from V and 3 bases from J, with 13 bases in between. The CDR3 is 16 amino acids. Germline loops: CDR1 SGDLS, CDR2 YYNGEE. The CDR3 coding sequence is TGTGCCAGCAGCGTAGCTGGCGGCCTATACTACAATGAGCAGTTCTTC. It codes for CASSVAGGLYYNEQFF.

V and J are TRBV7-6 and TRBJ2-3; TRBD2 aligns across 11 bases. The CDR3 is made up of 20 amino acids. Germline V CDR1 and CDR2: SGHVS, FNYEAQ. The V and J ends lost 1 base and 0 bases, in that order; junction bases with no gene match: 12. The CDR3, as DNA: TGTGCCAGCAGCTTAGTGGGGGGCATCTTAGCGGGAGGGAGCACAGATACGCAGTATTTT. Residues: CASSLVGGILAGGSTDTQYF. Filled out from reference TRBV7-6 and TRBJ2-3, the complete variable domain reads GAGVSQSPRYKVTKRGQDVALRCDPISGHVSLYWYRQALGQGPEFLTYFNYEAQQDKSGLPNDRFSAERPEGSISTLTIQRTEQRDSAMYRCASSLVGGILAGGSTDTQYFGPGTRLTVL.

The chain joins TRBV3-1 (or the pseudogene TRBV3-2) to TRBJ2-3, with 9 bases lining up with TRBD2. V lost 5 bases and J lost 4; bases outside the gene matches: 10. The CDR3 has 16 amino acids. Germline CDR1 and CDR2: LGHDT and YNNKEL (reference sequence). DNA for the CDR3: TGTGCCAGCAGCTTGATAGCGGGAGTTGGTTCAGATACGCAGTATTTT. Its translation is CASSLIAGVGSDTQYF.

This clone has just one count. The chain uses TRBV19 and TRBJ1-1, with D possibly matching TRBD1 (5 bases). Per the germline V gene, CDR1 is LNHDA and CDR2 is SQIVND (reference sequence). The V end was cut by 5 bases, the J end by 1 base, with 5 bases between. This CDR3 spans 12 amino acids. In DNA form, the CDR3 reads TGTGCCAGTAGTGGGGCGAACACTGAAGCTTTCTTT. Residues: CASSGANTEAFF.

This chain joins TRBV7-9 and TRBJ2-2, with TRBD1 as a possible D gene (5 bases). CDR3 length: 13 amino acids. V lost 4 bases and J 5 bases, leaving 8 bases between the germline ends. Looked up from germline, CDR1 is SEHNR and CDR2 is FQNEAQ (reference sequence). The CDR3 sequence is CASSSQVTGELFF. In DNA form, the CDR3 reads TGTGCCAGCAGCTCACAGGTTACCGGGGAGCTGTTTTTT.

Points on this clone: Possible read error: a much larger clone is one base away. The rearrangement uses TRBV7-2 and TRBJ2-1, with 7 nucleotides matching TRBD1. The germline CDR1 and CDR2 sequences are SGHTA and FQGNSA. V shed 8 bases, J shed 10 bases, and the junction held 2 bases outside the gene matches. The CDR3 consists of 10 residues. DNA of the CDR3: TGTGCCAGCGGCAGGGGGGAGCAGTTCTTC. Its protein is CASGRGEQFF. Supplemented by reference TRBV7-2 and TRBJ2-1, the full variable domain reads GAGVSQSPSNKVTEKGKDVELRCDPISGHTALYWYRQSLGQGLEFLIYFQGNSAPDKSGLPSDRFSAERTGGSVSTLTIQRTQQEDSAVYLCASGRGEQFFGPGTRLTVL.

This sequence joins TRBV6-2 or TRBV6-3 and TRBJ2-1; 10 bases fit TRBD1. The trim removed 5 bases at V and 9 bases at J, leaving 4 bases unmatched. The germline V gene has CDR1 MNHEY and CDR2 SVGEGT. This CDR3 comprises 13 residues. The CDR3 nucleotides read TGTGCCAGCAGTATGACAGGGGGCGCTGAGCAGTTCTTC. Translating gives CASSMTGGAEQFF.

CDR3 in amino acids: CASRVQGAYAELFF. Written as DNA, the CDR3 is TGTGCCAGCAGGGTCCAGGGGGCATATGCCGAGCTGTTTTTT. The V gene is TRBV7-8, the J gene TRBJ2-2, with 8 positions matching TRBD1. Germline-derived CDR1 and CDR2 are SGHVS and FQNEAQ. V gave up 6 bases and J gave up 11 bases; unmatched junction bases: 11. The CDR3 runs 14 residues.